Only a few counts were recorded for the clone carrying this T cell receptor (beta chain). The antigen is undetermined. With a J-beta primer mix and a sample-barcoded 5' primer, a second PCR ran about 7 to 12 cycles. Each single sample gave us at least 2.5 million CDR3-containing paired-end reads. TCRdb reanalysed the 5' RACE reads using MiXCR and keeps one entry per CDR3 protein. Altogether 700,000 to 950,000 distinct CDR3 sequences are present, roughly 60% being singletons, with the ten largest covering about 20%. Peripheral blood from each donor was collected in a volume of about 10 milliliters. This entry belongs to a study of blood T cells in healthy people across ages. Whole-study results and caveats: Calculation of diversity from one million T cells yielded estimates considered to be underestimates. Leaving the PBMCs unsorted stopped any conclusive comparison of naive versus antigen-experienced cells.

Per the germline V gene, CDR1 is SEHNR and CDR2 is FQNEAQ (reference sequence). Trimming removed 6 bases at V and 6 bases at J, with 12 bases between. The CDR3 extends over 12 amino acids. The receptor comes from a man aged 30-40 years in good health. This chain links TRBV7-9 with TRBJ2-7, with D tentatively TRBD1 (6 bases). Sequenced sample: blood. The CDR3 protein is CASSSQGTEQYF. CDR3 in DNA: TGTGCCAGCAGTTCACAGGGAACCGAGCAGTACTTC.